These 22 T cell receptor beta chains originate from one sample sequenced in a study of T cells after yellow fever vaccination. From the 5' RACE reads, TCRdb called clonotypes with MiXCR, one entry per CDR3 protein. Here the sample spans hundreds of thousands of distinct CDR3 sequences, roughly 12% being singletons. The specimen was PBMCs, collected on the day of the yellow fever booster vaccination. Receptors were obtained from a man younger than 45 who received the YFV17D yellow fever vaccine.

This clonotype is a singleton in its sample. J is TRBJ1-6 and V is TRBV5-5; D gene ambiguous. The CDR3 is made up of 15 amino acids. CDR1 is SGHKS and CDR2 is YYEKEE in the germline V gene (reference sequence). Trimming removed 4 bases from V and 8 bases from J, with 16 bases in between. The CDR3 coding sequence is TGTGCCAGCAGCCCTAGGCAGGCTCTGGATTCACCCCTCCACTTT. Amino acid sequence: CASSPRQALDSPLHF.

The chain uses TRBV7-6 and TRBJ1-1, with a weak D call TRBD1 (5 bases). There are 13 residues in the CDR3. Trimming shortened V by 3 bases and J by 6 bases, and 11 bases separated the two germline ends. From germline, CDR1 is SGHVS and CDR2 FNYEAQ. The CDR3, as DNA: TGTGCCAGCAGCTTCGGGGGATTGGCTGAAGCTTTCTTT. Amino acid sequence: CASSFGGLAEAFF.

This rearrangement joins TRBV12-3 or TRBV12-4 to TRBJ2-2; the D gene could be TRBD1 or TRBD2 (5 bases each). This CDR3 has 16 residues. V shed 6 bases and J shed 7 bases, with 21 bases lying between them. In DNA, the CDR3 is TGTGCCAGCAGGGCCACTCGGGCGAGGGGTGGCGGGGAGCTGTTTTTT. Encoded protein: CASRATRARGGGELFF.

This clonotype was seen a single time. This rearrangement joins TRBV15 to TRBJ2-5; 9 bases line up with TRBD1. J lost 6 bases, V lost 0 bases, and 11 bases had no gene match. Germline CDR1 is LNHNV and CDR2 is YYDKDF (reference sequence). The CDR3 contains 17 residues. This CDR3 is CATSREGQGIRPQTQYF. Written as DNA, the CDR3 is TGTGCCACCAGCAGAGAGGGACAGGGCATCCGACCGCAGACCCAGTACTTC.

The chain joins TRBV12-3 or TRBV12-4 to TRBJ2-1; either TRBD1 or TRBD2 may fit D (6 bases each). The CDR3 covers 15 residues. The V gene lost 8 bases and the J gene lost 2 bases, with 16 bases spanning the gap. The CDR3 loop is CASGRRGVAYNEQFF. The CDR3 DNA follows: TGTGCCAGCGGGCGTAGGGGGGTAGCCTACAATGAGCAGTTCTTC.

Written as DNA, the CDR3 is TGTGCCAGCAGCACCAATCCCCGGAGGGAGGGAGTGAGGGATGAGCAGTTCTTC. Translation: CASSTNPRREGVRDEQFF. The chain carries TRBV6-2 or TRBV6-3 and TRBJ2-1; the match to TRBD2 covers 7 bases. V lost 6 bases and J lost 8; bases outside the gene matches: 22. Germline V gene lookup returns CDR1 MNHEY and CDR2 SVGEGT. This CDR3 is 18 amino acids long.

This CDR3 is CASSASTGGNTGELFF. The CDR3 DNA reads TGTGCCAGCAGCGCTTCGACAGGGGGGAACACCGGGGAGCTGTTTTTT. The rearrangement joins TRBV9 to TRBJ2-2; 9 bases are shared with TRBD1. V was clipped by 3 bases and J by 1 base; unmatched bases: 4. The CDR3 contains 16 residues. Germline CDR1 is SGDLS and CDR2 is YYNGEE.

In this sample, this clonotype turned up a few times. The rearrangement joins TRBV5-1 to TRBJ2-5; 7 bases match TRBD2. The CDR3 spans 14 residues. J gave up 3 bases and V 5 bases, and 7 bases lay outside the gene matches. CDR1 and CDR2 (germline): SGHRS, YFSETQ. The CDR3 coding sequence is TGCGCCAGCAGTTCCGGGAGGATGAAAGAGACCCAGTACTTC. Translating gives CASSSGRMKETQYF.

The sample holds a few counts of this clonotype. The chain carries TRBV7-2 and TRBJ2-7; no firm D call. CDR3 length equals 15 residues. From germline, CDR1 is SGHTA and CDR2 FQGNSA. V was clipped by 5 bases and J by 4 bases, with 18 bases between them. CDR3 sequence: CASSPATEPAYEQYF. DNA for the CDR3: TGTGCCAGCAGCCCGGCGACCGAGCCGGCATACGAGCAGTACTTC.

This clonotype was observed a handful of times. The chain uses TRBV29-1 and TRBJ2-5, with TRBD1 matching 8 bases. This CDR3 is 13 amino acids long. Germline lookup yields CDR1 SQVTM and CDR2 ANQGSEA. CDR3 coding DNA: TGCACTTATGTGGGACAGGTCCAAGAGACCCAGTACTTC. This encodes CTYVGQVQETQYF.

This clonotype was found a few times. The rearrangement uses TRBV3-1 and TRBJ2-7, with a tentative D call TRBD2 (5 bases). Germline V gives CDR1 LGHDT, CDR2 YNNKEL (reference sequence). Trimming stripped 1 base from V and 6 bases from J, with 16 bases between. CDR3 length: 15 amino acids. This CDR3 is CASSQARTHRGEQYF. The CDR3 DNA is TGTGCCAGCAGCCAAGCCAGGACCCATCGGGGCGAGCAGTACTTC.

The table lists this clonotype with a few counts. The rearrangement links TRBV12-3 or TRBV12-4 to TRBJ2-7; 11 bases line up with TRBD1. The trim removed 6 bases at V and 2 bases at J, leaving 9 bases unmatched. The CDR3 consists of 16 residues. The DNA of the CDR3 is TGTGCCAGCAGCAGATCGGGACAGGGGGGGGCCTACGAGCAGTACTTC. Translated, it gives CASSRSGQGGAYEQYF.

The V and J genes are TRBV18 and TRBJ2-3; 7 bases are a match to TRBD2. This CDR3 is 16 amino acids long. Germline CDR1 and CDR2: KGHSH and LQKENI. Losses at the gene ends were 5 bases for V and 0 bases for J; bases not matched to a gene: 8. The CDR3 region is CASSTTTSLSTDTQYF. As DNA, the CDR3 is TGTGCCAGCTCAACCACGACTAGCCTTAGCACAGATACGCAGTATTTT.

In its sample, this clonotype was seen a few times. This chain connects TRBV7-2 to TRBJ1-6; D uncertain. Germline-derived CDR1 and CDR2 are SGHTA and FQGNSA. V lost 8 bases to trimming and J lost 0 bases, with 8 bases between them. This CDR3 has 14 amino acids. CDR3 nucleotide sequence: TGTGCCAGCGACACCGGCTCCTATAATTCACCCCTCCACTTT. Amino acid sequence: CASDTGSYNSPLHF.

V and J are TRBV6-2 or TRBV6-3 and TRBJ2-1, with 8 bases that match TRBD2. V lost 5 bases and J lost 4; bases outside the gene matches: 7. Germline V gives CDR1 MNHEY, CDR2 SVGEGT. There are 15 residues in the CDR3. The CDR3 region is CASSRLAGRYNEQFF. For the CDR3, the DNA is TGTGCCAGCAGTCGATTAGCGGGGAGGTACAATGAGCAGTTCTTC.

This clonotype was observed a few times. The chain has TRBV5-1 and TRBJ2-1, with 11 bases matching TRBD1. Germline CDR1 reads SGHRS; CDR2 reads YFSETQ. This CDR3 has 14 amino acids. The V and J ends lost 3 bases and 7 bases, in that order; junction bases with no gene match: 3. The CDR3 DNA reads TGCGCCAGCAGCTCGGGGACAGGGGGTAATGAGCAGTTCTTC. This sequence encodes CASSSGTGGNEQFF.

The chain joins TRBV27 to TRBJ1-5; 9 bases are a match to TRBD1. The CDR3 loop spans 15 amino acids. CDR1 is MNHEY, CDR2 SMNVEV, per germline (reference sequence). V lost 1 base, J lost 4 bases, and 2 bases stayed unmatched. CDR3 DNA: TGTGCCAGCAGTTTATTCGGGACAGGGAATCAGCCCCAGCATTTT. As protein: CASSLFGTGNQPQHF.

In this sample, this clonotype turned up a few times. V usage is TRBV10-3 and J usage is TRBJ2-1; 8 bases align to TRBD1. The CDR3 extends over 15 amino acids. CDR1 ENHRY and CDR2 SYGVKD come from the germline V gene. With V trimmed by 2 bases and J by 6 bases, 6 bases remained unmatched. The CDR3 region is CAISEGDRMVNEQFF. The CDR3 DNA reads TGTGCCATCAGTGAGGGGGACAGGATGGTCAATGAGCAGTTCTTC.

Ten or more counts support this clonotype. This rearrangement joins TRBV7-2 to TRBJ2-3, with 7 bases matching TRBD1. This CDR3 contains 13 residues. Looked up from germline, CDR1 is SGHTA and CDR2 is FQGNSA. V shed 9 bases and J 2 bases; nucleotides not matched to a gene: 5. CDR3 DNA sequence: TGTGCCAGTCGACAGGGAAACACAGATACGCAGTATTTT. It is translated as CASRQGNTDTQYF. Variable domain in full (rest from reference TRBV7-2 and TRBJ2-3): GAGVSQSPSNKVTEKGKDVELRCDPISGHTALYWYRQSLGQGLEFLIYFQGNSAPDKSGLPSDRFSAERTGGSVSTLTIQRTQQEDSAVYLCASRQGNTDTQYFGPGTRLTVL.

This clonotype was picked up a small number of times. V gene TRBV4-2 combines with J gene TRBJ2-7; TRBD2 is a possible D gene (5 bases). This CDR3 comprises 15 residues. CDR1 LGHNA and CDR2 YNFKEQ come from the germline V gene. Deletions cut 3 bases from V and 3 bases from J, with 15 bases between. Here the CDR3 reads CASSQRFGVGYEQYF. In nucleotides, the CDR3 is TGTGCCAGCAGCCAGAGGTTCGGGGTCGGCTACGAGCAGTACTTC.

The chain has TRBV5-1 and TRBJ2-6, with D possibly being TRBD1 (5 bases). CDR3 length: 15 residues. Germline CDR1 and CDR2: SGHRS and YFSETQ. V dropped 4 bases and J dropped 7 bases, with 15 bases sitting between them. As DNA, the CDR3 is TGCGCCAGCAGCGCGCAGGGTCTCGGAGCCAACGTCCTGACTTTC. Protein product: CASSAQGLGANVLTF.

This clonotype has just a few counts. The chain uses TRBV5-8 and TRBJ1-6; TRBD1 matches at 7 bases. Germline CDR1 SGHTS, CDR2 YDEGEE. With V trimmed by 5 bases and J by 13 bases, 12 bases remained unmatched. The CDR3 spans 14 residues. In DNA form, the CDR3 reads TGTGCCAGCAGTTCCACAGGGGAATGGAGTCCCCTCCACTTT. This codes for CASSSTGEWSPLHF.